A selection of T cell receptor beta chains follows, all from one sample in a study of cytomegalovirus exposure and HLA in healthy donors. Sequenced by immunoSEQ multiplex PCR; TCRdb stores in-frame clones only, minus some. The data hold approximately 150,000 clones, with about 72% observed a single time. The sample taken for sequencing was PBMCs. These receptors all come from a man in his 60s in good health and CMV-seronegative. CDR3s include the opening cysteine and the closing phenylalanine or tryptophan. The D gene is left open where the match is weak. A clone size is listed for some rows: how often the clone was seen (once, few, many), or a class if it is expanded.

>TRBV7-2|TRBJ2-7|TRBD1|.
CASSRGGTGDYEQYF
TGTGCCAGCAGCCGGGGAGGGACAGGGGACTACGAGCAGTACTTC
>TRBV2|TRBJ2-7|.|.
CAAIRDFPPYEQYF
TGTGCCGCAATCCGGGACTTTCCGCCCTACGAGCAGTACTTC
>TRBV7-2|TRBJ2-2|TRBD2|.
CASSRGTSGTGELFF
TGTGCCAGCAGCCGCGGGACTAGCGGTACCGGGGAGCTGTTTTTT
>TRBV18|TRBJ1-1|TRBD1|.
CASSPFTVGQGALTEAFF
TGTGCCAGCTCACCATTCACAGTGGGACAGGGGGCGCTCACTGAAGCTTTCTTT
>TRBV5-1|TRBJ1-2|.|many
CASSLDSYGYTF
TGCGCCAGCAGCTTGGACAGCTATGGCTACACCTTC
>TRBV19|TRBJ1-3|TRBD1|.
CASSNGQGPGNTIYF
TGTGCCAGTAGTAACGGACAGGGGCCAGGAAACACCATATATTTT
>TRBV29-1|TRBJ2-5|TRBD1|.
CSVAGGTGTRLRDQYF
TGCAGCGTAGCCGGGGGGACAGGGACGAGGTTAAGGGACCAGTACTTC
>TRBV6-9|TRBJ2-7|.|.
CASSYPRQESCYEQYF
TGTGCCAGCAGTTACCCCAGACAGGAGTCTTGCTACGAGCAGTACTTC
>TRBV5-1|TRBJ1-1|.|.
CASSLVVGVRGRAFF
TGCGCCAGCAGCTTGGTTGTCGGCGTCCGGGGTAGAGCTTTCTTT
>TRBV5-1|TRBJ2-3|TRBD2|.
CASSPDGTSETDTQYF
TGCGCCAGCAGCCCGGACGGGACTAGCGAGACAGATACGCAGTATTTT
>TRBV19|TRBJ2-1|.|.
CASMGIQGPYNEQFF
TGTGCCAGTATGGGTATCCAGGGCCCCTACAATGAGCAGTTCTTC
>TRBV25-1|TRBJ2-2|.|once
CASSEYSLGGLHTGELFF
TGTGCCAGCAGTGAATATAGTCTCGGAGGGCTACACACCGGGGAGCTGTTTTTT
>TRBV18|TRBJ1-2|.|.
CASSGSLSEEEGPGGYTF
TGTGCCAGCTCGGGGTCCTTATCTGAGGAGGAGGGCCCGGGGGGCTACACCTTC
>TRBV7-6|TRBJ2-7|.|.
CASSLGPVAYEQYF
TGTGCCAGCAGCTTAGGTCCGGTTGCCTACGAGCAGTACTTC
>TRBV11-1|TRBJ2-3|.|.
CASSSTTGDTQYF
TGTGCCAGCAGCTCCACAACGGGGGATACGCAGTATTTT
>TRBV18|TRBJ2-7|.|.
CASSRPDSAREQYF
TGTGCCAGCTCACGACCGGACAGTGCACGTGAGCAGTACTTC
>TRBV11-2|TRBJ1-3|.|.
CATSSGQHSGNTIYF
TGTGCCACCTCCTCAGGACAGCACTCTGGAAACACCATATATTTT
>TRBV18|TRBJ2-7|TRBD2|.
CASSRLSGGAEEQYF
TGTGCCAGCTCACGACTTAGCGGGGGGGCGGAAGAGCAGTACTTC
>TRBV28|TRBJ2-7|TRBD1|.
CASSLKRQGYYEQYF
TGTGCCAGCAGTTTAAAGAGACAGGGCTACTACGAGCAGTACTTC
>TRBV6-1|TRBJ2-7|TRBD2|.
CASRPSGFQYEQYF
TGTGCCAGCAGGCCTAGCGGCTTTCAATACGAGCAGTACTTC
>TRBV6-5|TRBJ2-3|TRBD2|.
CASSYAGGPGTQYF
TGTGCCAGCAGTTACGCGGGGGGGCCGGGTACGCAGTATTTT
>TRBV15|TRBJ1-3|.|.
CATSRKMGTTPYISGNTIYF
TGTGCCACCAGCAGAAAAATGGGGACAACCCCATACATCTCTGGAAACACCATATATTTT
>TRBV5-1|TRBJ1-4|TRBD1|.
CASSPRDSNEKLFF
TGCGCCAGCAGCCCCCGGGACAGTAATGAAAAACTGTTTTTT
>TRBV27|TRBJ2-7|TRBD1|.
CASSEVGQAFHEQYF
TGTGCCAGCAGTGAAGTCGGACAGGCGTTCCACGAGCAGTACTTC
>TRBV28|TRBJ2-7|TRBD2|.
CASSSSGGVGEQYF
TGTGCCAGCAGTAGTAGCGGGGGAGTGGGCGAGCAGTACTTC
>TRBV7-3|TRBJ2-5|.|.
CASGASQETQYF
TGTGCCAGCGGGGCTAGTCAAGAGACCCAGTACTTC